This is a list of T cell receptor beta chains from one sample in a study of blood T cell repertoires in COVID-19. Using immunoSEQ multiplex PCR, the repertoire was profiled, and TCRdb retains in-frame clones only, with some absent. The table shows 170,000 or so clones, with 80% to 90% occurring only once. Sample: peripheral blood. The receptors stem from a man aged 50-59 years with active or convalescent COVID-19. The CDR3 runs from the conserved cysteine through the conserved F or W. The D gene is left open where the match is weak. Clone size, where shown, is once, few, many, or a class for clones that have expanded.

>TRBJ1-2|-|-|TRBV7-3
CASSFDTETGYGYTF
TGTGCCAGCAGCTTCGATACGGAGACGGGATATGGCTACACCTTC
>TRBJ1-2|-|-|TRBV12-3/TRBV12-4
CASSSVADYGYTF
TGTGCCAGCAGTTCGGTGGCGGACTATGGCTACACCTTC
>TRBJ1-2|-|-|TRBV7-2
CASSLSAGPNYPYGYTF
TGTGCCAGCAGCTTATCGGCAGGGCCGAATTACCCCTATGGCTACACCTTC
>TRBJ2-2|TRBD2|-|TRBV10-3
CAIAESTSSTGELFF
TGTGCCATAGCGGAATCGACTAGCTCTACCGGGGAGCTGTTTTTT
>TRBJ1-2|-|-|TRBV12-3/TRBV12-4
CASSLYPGRDYTF
TGTGCCAGCAGTTTATATCCGGGTCGAGACTACACCTTC
>TRBJ2-5|-|-|TRBV6-6
CASSPYGSGETQYF
TGTGCCAGCAGTCCCTATGGGTCCGGGGAGACCCAGTACTTC
>TRBJ2-3|TRBD1|once|TRBV25-1
CASSIGTGITDTQYF
TGTGCCAGCAGTATCGGGACAGGGATCACAGATACGCAGTATTTT
>TRBJ2-5|TRBD2|-|TRBV4-2
CASSQGTSGGAGPRETQYF
TGTGCCAGCAGCCAAGGGACTAGCGGGGGGGCCGGGCCGCGAGAGACCCAGTACTTC
>TRBJ2-2|TRBD2|-|TRBV5-1
CASQRGGRTGELFF
TGCGCCAGCCAGCGGGGGGGCCGCACCGGGGAGCTGTTTTTT
>TRBJ2-1|-|-|TRBV7-3
CASSADRIEQFF
TGTGCCAGCAGCGCCGACAGGATTGAGCAGTTCTTC
>TRBJ2-3|TRBD2|-|TRBV7-9
CASSLGPGLAGETDTQYF
TGTGCCAGCAGCTTAGGGCCGGGACTAGCGGGAGAGACAGATACGCAGTATTTT
>TRBJ2-5|TRBD1|-|TRBV5-1
CASSLGQGETQYF
TGCGCCAGCAGCTTGGGACAGGGAGAGACCCAGTACTTC
>TRBJ1-1|TRBD1|-|TRBV11-2
CASSLDWGQGVPEAFF
TGTGCCAGCAGCTTAGATTGGGGGCAGGGGGTGCCTGAAGCTTTCTTT
>TRBJ2-7|-|once|TRBV29-1
CSAAIDRDGEQYF
TGCAGCGCCGCAATAGACAGAGACGGGGAGCAGTACTTC
>TRBJ2-2|-|-|TRBV11-3
CASTGRNTGELFF
TGTGCCTCCACGGGGAGGAACACCGGGGAGCTGTTTTTT
>TRBJ1-5|TRBD1|-|TRBV6-6
CATSTGIAPQHF
TGTGCCACCTCGACAGGGATCGCGCCCCAGCATTTT
>TRBJ2-7|-|-|TRBV28
CASSLSPYEQYF
TGTGCCAGCAGTTTATCTCCTTACGAGCAGTACTTC
>TRBJ2-7|TRBD1|-|TRBV9
CASRGQGYEQYF
TGTGCCAGCAGGGGACAGGGGTACGAGCAGTACTTC
>TRBJ2-3|-|-|TRBV6-5
CASSLLGLSTDTQYF
TGTGCCAGCAGCCTCCTGGGCCTTAGCACAGATACGCAGTATTTT
>TRBJ1-2|TRBD1|-|TRBV30
CAWTEGTVHSYGYTF
TGTGCCTGGACTGAAGGGACAGTTCATTCCTATGGCTACACCTTC
>TRBJ1-2|TRBD1|-|TRBV6-1
CASSEAGGVYGYTF
TGTGCCAGCAGTGAAGCAGGGGGCGTCTATGGCTACACCTTC
>TRBJ2-2|-|-|TRBV7-2
CASRRQGQIEGTGELFF
TGTGCCAGCAGACGACAAGGACAGATTGAAGGCACCGGGGAGCTGTTTTTT
>TRBJ2-3|TRBD2|-|TRBV7-9
CASSLGGTDTQYF
TGTGCCAGCAGCTTGGGAGGGACAGATACGCAGTATTTT
>TRBJ2-1|-|-|TRBV7-3
CASSPGPGLICNEQFF
TGTGCCAGCAGCCCTGGACCGGGACTCATATGCAATGAGCAGTTCTTC
>TRBJ2-2|TRBD1|-|TRBV14
CASSHFQGARELFF
TGTGCCAGCAGCCATTTTCAGGGGGCCCGCGAGCTGTTTTTT
>TRBJ1-1|-|-|TRBV30
CAWIPPGGRAFF
TGTGCCTGGATACCCCCGGGGGGAAGAGCTTTCTTT
>TRBJ1-3|-|-|TRBV18
CASSPDGLHSGNTIYF
TGTGCCAGCTCACCAGACGGACTTCACTCTGGAAACACCATATATTTT
>TRBJ1-1|TRBD1|once|TRBV7-9
CASSGQGNTEAFF
TGTGCCAGCAGCGGACAGGGGAACACTGAAGCTTTCTTT
>TRBJ1-2|TRBD1|-|TRBV19
CASHRGPLNYGYTF
TGTGCCAGTCATAGGGGGCCACTAAACTATGGCTACACCTTC
>TRBJ1-1|-|-|TRBV19
CASSHPEGGSPAFF
TGTGCCAGTAGCCACCCCGAGGGGGGGTCCCCTGCTTTCTTT
>TRBJ1-2|TRBD1|once|TRBV7-9
CASSLGLTGVRGYTF
TGTGCCAGCAGCTTGGGGTTGACAGGGGTTCGAGGCTACACCTTC
>TRBJ1-2|-|-|TRBV2
CASSAGESIGYTF
TGTGCCAGCAGTGCAGGGGAGAGCATTGGCTACACCTTC
>TRBJ2-1|-|-|TRBV19
CASRDNLDNEQFF
TGTGCCAGTAGAGATAACTTAGACAATGAGCAGTTCTTC
>TRBJ1-5|TRBD1|-|TRBV27
CATAGQFSNQPQHF
TGTGCCACCGCGGGACAGTTTAGCAATCAGCCCCAGCATTTT
>TRBJ2-1|TRBD1|-|TRBV27
CASSLRTGMSSYNEQFF
TGTGCCAGCAGTCTACGGACAGGGATGAGCTCCTACAATGAGCAGTTCTTC
>TRBJ1-5|-|once|TRBV15
CATSKPDSSPQHF
TGTGCCACCAGCAAACCTGACAGTTCGCCCCAGCATTTT